The source of this T cell receptor (beta chain) is a study of blood T cells in healthy people across ages. The CDR3 consists of 14 residues. Trimming took off 2 bases at V and 3 bases at J, with 11 bases between the two ends. Looked up from germline, CDR1 is SGHTA and CDR2 is FQGNSA. This clonotype was detected only a few times. The antigen is not known. The authors ran a second PCR of roughly 6 to 12 cycles using a sample-barcoded 5' primer and a J-beta primer mix. TCRdb re-called the 5' RACE reads with MiXCR, one entry per CDR3 protein. The sample has around 790,000 distinct CDR3 sequences; about 42% are singletons. Study conclusions and caveats: Age showed a roughly linear inverse relationship with TCR beta diversity per million T cells.

The TCR comes from a man aged 55 to 69 in good health. The sequenced sample consisted of blood. The rearrangement joins TRBV7-2 to TRBJ2-7, with D possibly matching TRBD1 (5 bases). The CDR3 loop is CASSLPGRVYEQYF. The CDR3 DNA sequence: TGTGCCAGCAGCTTACCCGGCAGGGTCTACGAGCAGTACTTC.